The subject of this entry is one T cell receptor (beta chain). CDR3 length: 18 amino acids. Between the trimmed V and J ends, which lost 0 bases and 5 bases, there was a span of 22 bases. The germline V gene has CDR1 LGHDT and CDR2 YNNKEL (reference sequence). This specimen comes from a study of blood T cell repertoires in COVID-19. Overall study: From T cells, B-cell-depleted T cells, or PBMCs came the material, which was cDNA or gDNA.

In the study's own analysis: Amplification with reference gene primers provided the estimates of nucleated cell counts. Using immunoSEQ multiplex PCR, the repertoire was profiled, and TCRdb retains in-frame clones only, with some absent. V, J and clone size were drawn from that table, and D and trimming were deduced from the DNA. The sample includes about 98,000 clones, approximately 84% of them seen just once. The specimen was peripheral blood. The receptor's source is a woman older than 75 with acute or convalescent COVID-19. This chain joins TRBV3-1 (or the pseudogene TRBV3-2) and TRBJ2-5, with D perhaps matching TRBD1 (6 bases). CDR3 region: CASSQDPNWDISGETQYF. DNA for the CDR3: TGTGCCAGCAGCCAAGATCCGAACTGGGACATCTCGGGGGAGACCCAGTACTTC.